This TCR beta chain was retrieved from a study of shared clonotypes between healthy human individuals. Across the study: The study drew on a couple of women and a few men aged 18 to 49 as donors.

The CDR3 is 13 amino acids. V was cut by 2 bases and J by 2 bases, with 7 bases left in between. CDR1 and CDR2 (germline): SGHRS, YFSETQ. General study points: Only blood was sampled; tissue repertoires likely differ.

Deep was the level used in running the assay. With ten immunoSEQ deep assay plates, unsorted PBMC DNA underwent sequencing. Some clones are missing from TCRdb's copy, which holds only in-frame ones; the method was immunoSEQ multiplex PCR. Of hundreds of thousands of clones detected, around 81% appear once; the ten largest clones hold around 13%. With regard to this clone: Its target is not known.

The chain combines TRBV5-1 with TRBJ1-1; D is unresolved. Sequencing used PBMCs. This TCR derives from a woman aged 35 to 49 in good health. Some clones in this sample may be carry-over from other donors' samples. CDR3 DNA: TGCGCCAGCAGCTTCAACATAAACACTGAAGCTTTCTTT. This codes for CASSFNINTEAFF.